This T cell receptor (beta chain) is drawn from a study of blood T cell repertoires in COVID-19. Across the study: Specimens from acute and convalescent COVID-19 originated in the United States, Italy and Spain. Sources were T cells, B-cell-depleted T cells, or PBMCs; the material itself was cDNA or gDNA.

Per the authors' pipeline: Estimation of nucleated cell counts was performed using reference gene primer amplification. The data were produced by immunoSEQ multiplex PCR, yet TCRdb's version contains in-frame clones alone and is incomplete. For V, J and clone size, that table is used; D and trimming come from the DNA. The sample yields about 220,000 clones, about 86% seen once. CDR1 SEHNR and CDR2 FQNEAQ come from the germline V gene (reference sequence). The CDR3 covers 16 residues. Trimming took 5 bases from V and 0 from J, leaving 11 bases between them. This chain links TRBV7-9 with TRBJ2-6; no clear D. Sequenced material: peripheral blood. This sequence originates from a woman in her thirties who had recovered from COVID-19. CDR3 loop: CASSPPGSSGANVLTF. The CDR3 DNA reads TGTGCCAGCAGCCCGCCGGGTTCCTCTGGGGCCAACGTCCTGACTTTC.